The entry below describes one T cell receptor (beta chain). The CDR3 totals 13 residues. Per the germline V gene, CDR1 is SGHTA and CDR2 is FQGNSA. V lost 7 bases and J 4 bases, leaving 13 bases between the germline ends. Enrolled through a virtual design, the participants were between 18 and 89 years of age and came from 24 US areas. Which cohort a participant joined came from the clinical history participants gave. The data are from a study of blood T cell repertoires in COVID-19. Sequencing was performed with immunoSEQ multiplex PCR; in TCRdb, only in-frame clones are kept and a portion is missing. The data show 200,000 or so clones, roughly nine tenths seen once.

This chain connects TRBV7-2 to TRBJ1-2, with D maybe TRBD1 (5 bases). This TCR came from a woman between 40 and 55 years old with acute COVID-19. Sequenced input: PBMCs or T cells enriched from blood (not recorded which). The CDR3 here is CASTPQGVYGYTF. Written as DNA, the CDR3 is TGTGCCAGCACCCCACAAGGGGTCTATGGCTACACCTTC.